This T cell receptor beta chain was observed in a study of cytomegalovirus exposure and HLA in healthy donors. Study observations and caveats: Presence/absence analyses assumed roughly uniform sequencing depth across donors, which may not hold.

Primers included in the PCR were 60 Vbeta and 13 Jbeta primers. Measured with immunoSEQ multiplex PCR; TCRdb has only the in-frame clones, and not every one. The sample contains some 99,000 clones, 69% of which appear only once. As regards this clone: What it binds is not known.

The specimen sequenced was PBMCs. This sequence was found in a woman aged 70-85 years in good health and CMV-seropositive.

In nucleotides, the CDR3 is TGTGCCATCAGGGTTAATAGCGGCGCAGATACGCAGTATTTT. The encoded protein is CAIRVNSGADTQYF. The J gene is TRBJ2-3, the V gene TRBV10-3; perhaps TRBD2 as D (6 bases). V lost 6 bases, J lost 4 bases, and 14 bases lay in between. The CDR3 is 14 residues long. Germline V gene data show CDR1 as ENHRY and CDR2 as SYGVKD.